This T cell receptor beta chain was recovered during a study of blood T cell repertoires in COVID-19 (dated by TCRdb to the early 2020s). Looking at the study overall: Samples covering the acute and convalescent phases of COVID-19 were provided by collaborators in the United States, Italy and Spain. The prospective study material was composed of cDNA or gDNA derived from T cells, B-cell-depleted T cells, or PBMCs. The dataset comprised deeply sampled blood TCRbeta repertoires from subjects exposed to, actively infected with, or recovered from COVID-19. The repertoires were released in a freely available public database intended as a resource for research on the immune response to SARS-CoV-2. Samples were obtained from the ongoing ImmuneRACE study (first 160 participants) and from 1,000 to 1,500 subjects provided by 6 global collaborators. Sample metadata almost always included a de-identified subject ID, COVID-19 status, age in years and sex. Where available, HLA class I and class II types were obtained from metadata supplied by the sample provider rather than from assay-based typing.

Collaborating institutions collected whole blood in K2EDTA tubes following their own protocols. For TCRbeta analysis, collaborator samples were shipped as frozen whole blood, as isolated PBMCs, or as DNA extracted from either sample type. Comment on this clone: Its antigen is not yet known. The record has no base qualities; no much larger clone is one base away.

From its cysteine to its phenylalanine, the CDR3 spans 16 amino acids. CDR3 DNA is the only sequence kept; it has 48 bases, read in frame from the first base. The germline V gene (reference sequence) provides CDR1 LGHDT and CDR2 YNNKEL. Trimming accounts for 1 base at V and 5 bases at J, while the number of junction bases matched to no gene is 6. Overall study outcomes, separate from this receptor: Clinical and demographic metadata were provided uncurated, with the amount varying by source and participant.

TCRbeta CDR3 regions were amplified from genomic DNA using the immunoSEQ Assay, a bias-controlled multiplex PCR. The authors' pipeline ran thus. The number of nucleated cells in each sample was estimated from the amplification of reference gene primers within the assay. To quantify the absolute abundance of each unique TCRbeta CDR3 rearrangement, sequence reads were collapsed and filtered. For each sample, productive Simpson clonality was calculated by taking the square root of Simpson's diversity index across productive rearrangements. Here the immuneACCESS table is served through TCRdb, limited to in-frame sequences with V and J called. Missing clones are a known gap in these copies; in checked studies unresolved V genes cover under half, and the rest lacks a known reason. D and trimming come from the DNA, and the V and J calls and clone size come from that table. Recorded for this sample are approximately 150,000 clones; 87% of them occurred a single time. The top ten clones comprise roughly 6.1% of the sample.

The chain is assembled from TRBV3-1 (or the pseudogene TRBV3-2) and TRBJ2-2, with 8 central nucleotides matching TRBD2. This sequence was found in an elderly man with acute or convalescent COVID-19. The source material was peripheral blood. The DNA reads TGTGCCAGCAGCCAAGCCTTCGGGAGGGATACCGGGGAGCTGTTTTTT. Its coded protein is CASSQAFGRDTGELFF.